A single sample gave rise to the 22 T cell receptor beta chains below, sequenced in a study of T cell responses to AZD1222 COVID-19 vaccine. Assay used: immunoSEQ multiplex PCR; TCRdb lists only in-frame clones, some missing. The sample consists of under 35,000 clones, about nine tenths of them appearing once. The sequencing used peripheral blood, collected 28 days after the second AZD1222 dose. These receptors all stem from an adult who received the AZD1222 COVID-19 vaccine.

The CDR3 reads CASSSPGLAGVKVETQYF. CDR3 in DNA: TGTGCCAGCAGTTCACCGGGACTAGCGGGAGTAAAAGTAGAGACCCAGTACTTC. This chain links TRBV28 with TRBJ2-5; 14 bases line up with TRBD2. Trimming at V came to 4 bases and at J to 4 bases, leaving 11 bases not matched to a gene. Germline lookup yields CDR1 MDHEN and CDR2 SYDVKM. This CDR3 has 18 residues.

The chain joins TRBV9 to TRBJ2-3, with 8 bases that match TRBD2. Germline CDR1 SGDLS, CDR2 YYNGEE. The trim removed 0 bases at V and 0 bases at J, leaving 6 bases unmatched. This CDR3 contains 17 residues. The CDR3 reads CASSVVPSGGSTDTQYF. As DNA, the CDR3 is TGTGCCAGCAGCGTAGTACCCAGCGGGGGCAGCACAGATACGCAGTATTTT.

This clone was seen only a few times. The chain recombines TRBV4-2 with TRBJ1-2; a possible D gene is TRBD1 (6 bases). Germline assignment: CDR1 LGHNA and CDR2 YNFKEQ. V dropped 0 bases and J dropped 5 bases, with 13 bases sitting between them. The CDR3 consists of 15 residues. The CDR3 DNA is TGTGCCAGCAGCCAAGATCACCGGGGGCAATATGGCTACACCTTC. Translating it yields CASSQDHRGQYGYTF.

In its sample, this clone was seen once. J is TRBJ2-7 and V is TRBV19; 11 bases are a match to TRBD2. Germline trimming cut 3 bases from V and 5 bases from J; bases unmatched to any gene: 6. The CDR3 has 15 amino acids. Germline V gene sequence: CDR1 LNHDA, CDR2 SQIVND (reference sequence). CDR3 region: CASSMGASGRNEQYF. CDR3 coding DNA: TGTGCCAGTAGTATGGGGGCTAGCGGGAGGAACGAGCAGTACTTC. Supplemented by reference TRBV19 and TRBJ2-7, the full variable domain reads DGGITQSPKYLFRKEGQNVTLSCEQNLNHDAMYWYRQDPGQGLRLIYYSQIVNDFQKGDIAEGYSVSREKKESFPLTVTSAQKNPTAFYLCASSMGASGRNEQYFGPGTRLTVT.

This chain links TRBV18 with TRBJ1-6, with 10 bases matching TRBD1. Germline V gene data show CDR1 as KGHSH and CDR2 as LQKENI. The V and J ends lost 3 bases and 0 bases, in that order; junction bases with no gene match: 17. CDR3 length equals 22 residues. CDR3 DNA sequence: TGTGCCAGCTCACCTTTCTCCTCTAACCGGGACAGGGGAAGCTCCTATAATTCACCCCTCCACTTT. It is translated as CASSPFSSNRDRGSSYNSPLHF.

The chain recombines TRBV2 with TRBJ1-6, with unresolved D. Trimming stripped 4 bases from V and 11 bases from J, with 6 bases between. This CDR3 contains 11 residues. CDR1 and CDR2 from the germline V gene are SNHLY and FYNNEI. The CDR3, as DNA: TGTGCCAGCAGTGGAGAGACACCCCTCCACTTT. Translating it yields CASSGETPLHF.

The V and J genes are TRBV19 and TRBJ2-5, with 10 positions matching TRBD2. CDR3 size: 16 residues. The ends lost 2 bases at V and 5 bases at J; junction bases unmatched: 8. CDR1 LNHDA and CDR2 SQIVND come from the germline V gene (reference sequence). CDR3 region: CASSINLAGVAETQYF. The CDR3 DNA is TGTGCCAGTAGTATAAATCTAGCGGGAGTTGCGGAGACCCAGTACTTC.

The V gene is TRBV29-1, the J gene TRBJ2-1; 10 bases line up with TRBD2. The CDR3 contains 14 residues. Germline loops: CDR1 SQVTM, CDR2 ANQGSEA. The ends lost 4 bases at V and 5 bases at J; junction bases unmatched: 5. The CDR3 coding sequence is TGCAGCGTTGGCCTTAGCGGGAGGAACAATGAGCAGTTCTTC. It yields the protein CSVGLSGRNNEQFF.

This clone was found a few times. V and J are TRBV19 and TRBJ2-5; 9 bases are a match to TRBD1. This CDR3 is built from 15 residues. The V gene's germline CDR1 is LNHDA and CDR2 SQIVND (reference sequence). Losses at the gene ends were 5 bases for V and 3 bases for J; bases not matched to a gene: 7. The CDR3: CASSHPGTGKETQYF. The DNA of the CDR3 is TGTGCCAGTAGTCACCCCGGGACAGGGAAAGAGACCCAGTACTTC.

V usage is TRBV5-1 and J usage is TRBJ2-3; D is possibly TRBD1 or TRBD2 (6 bases each). The CDR3 has 15 residues. V lost 4 bases to trimming and J lost 4 bases, with 16 bases between them. CDR1 is SGHRS and CDR2 is YFSETQ in the germline V gene. The DNA for the CDR3 is TGCGCCAGCAGCCAAGAGGGCGGGACACCAGATACGCAGTATTTT. It is translated as CASSQEGGTPDTQYF.

The rearrangement uses TRBV28 and TRBJ1-5; D remains ambiguous. There are 14 residues in the CDR3. Germline assignment: CDR1 MDHEN and CDR2 SYDVKM. V was cut by 1 base and J by 5 bases, with 9 bases left in between. The CDR3 nucleotides are TGTGCCAGCAGTTTATATACCACAGATCAGCCCCAGCATTTT. It codes for CASSLYTTDQPQHF.

The count of this clone is one. This rearrangement joins TRBV20-1 to TRBJ2-2; TRBD2 might be the D (6 bases). The germline V gene has CDR1 DFQATT and CDR2 SNEGSKA (reference sequence). The V and J ends lost 3 bases and 9 bases respectively, with 20 bases between them. This CDR3 has 15 residues. The CDR3 DNA sequence: TGCAGTGCTAGTACCCGTACAAGTCTAGCGCGGGAGCTGTTTTTT. Translation gives CSASTRTSLARELFF.

The V call is TRBV6-5, the J call TRBJ2-1, with D perhaps matching TRBD1 or TRBD2 (6 bases each). Looked up from germline, CDR1 is MNHEY and CDR2 is SVGAGI. Trimming shortened V by 7 bases and J by 16 bases, and 20 bases separated the two germline ends. The CDR3 sequence is 12 residues long. The CDR3 sequence: CASTGAGGLNFF. CDR3 bases: TGTGCCAGCACCGGCGCCGGGGGCCTAAACTTCTTC.

This clone was observed once. This chain joins TRBV10-3 and TRBJ1-2; maybe TRBD1 (6 bases). CDR3 length equals 13 residues. Germline assignment: CDR1 ENHRY and CDR2 SYGVKD. V dropped 2 bases and J dropped 5 bases, with 9 bases sitting between them. This CDR3 reads CAISERTVYGYTF. In DNA form, the CDR3 reads TGTGCCATCAGTGAGCGGACAGTATATGGCTACACCTTC.

This chain connects TRBV11-2 to TRBJ1-2; D gene ambiguous. The CDR3 is 15 amino acids. The ends were cut back, 1 base at V and 2 bases at J, with 11 bases in the middle. The germline gives CDR1 SGHAT, CDR2 FQNNGV. Here the CDR3 DNA reads TGTGCCAGCAGCTTAGCCGGCAGTTCAAACTATGGCTACACCTTC. Translation gives CASSLAGSSNYGYTF.

The gene calls are TRBV2 and TRBJ1-4; 10 nucleotides align to TRBD1. V shed 10 bases, J shed 7 bases, and the junction held 18 bases outside the gene matches. CDR1 and CDR2 (germline): SNHLY, FYNNEI. CDR3 size: 17 residues. In nucleotides, the CDR3 is TGTGCCACGGATTCGACAGGGGGCGCAGTTAAGAGTGAAAAACTGTTTTTT. Its translation is CATDSTGGAVKSEKLFF.

J is TRBJ2-7 and V is TRBV28; weak D call: TRBD2 (6 bases). Germline V gives CDR1 MDHEN, CDR2 SYDVKM. CDR3 length: 18 amino acids. Trimming removed 5 bases from V and 3 bases from J, with 26 bases in between. CDR3 nucleotides: TGTGCCAGCAGTGTTTACGGGGGAACCCGGCAGGGCGTCTACGAGCAGTACTTC. It codes for CASSVYGGTRQGVYEQYF.

The gene calls are TRBV11-2 and TRBJ2-7; 13 bases map to TRBD2. Germline assignment: CDR1 SGHAT and CDR2 FQNNGV. V lost 2 bases, J lost 6 bases, and 4 bases stayed unmatched. This CDR3 has 15 residues. The CDR3 DNA reads TGTGCCAGCAGCTTACCACGGACTAGCGGGGGCGAGCAGTACTTC. Protein: CASSLPRTSGGEQYF.

This chain uses TRBV6-5 with TRBJ2-7, with D uncertain. Trimming shortened V by 0 bases and J by 0 bases, and 3 bases separated the two germline ends. CDR1 and CDR2 from the germline V gene are MNHEY and SVGAGI. The CDR3 is 13 residues long. CDR3 nucleotides: TGTGCCAGCAGTTACTCTCCCTCCTACGAGCAGTACTTC. This sequence encodes CASSYSPSYEQYF.

This clone has only a few counts. The CDR3 reads CASSPRGNQPQHF. The CDR3 coding sequence is TGCGCCAGCAGCCCGCGCGGGAATCAGCCCCAGCATTTT. The gene calls are TRBV5-1 and TRBJ1-5; D is unresolved. Germline CDR1 SGHRS, CDR2 YFSETQ. V was shortened by 4 bases and J by 4 bases, with 9 bases between the two germline ends. The CDR3 covers 13 residues.

This rearrangement joins TRBV3-1 (or the pseudogene TRBV3-2) to TRBJ1-6; 7 bases line up with TRBD1. The CDR3 runs to 17 residues. Trimming took 0 bases from V and 2 from J; bases not matched to a gene: 4. Germline loops: CDR1 LGHDT, CDR2 YNNKEL (reference sequence). The CDR3 protein is CASSQERGQPYNSPLHF. For the CDR3, the DNA is TGTGCCAGCAGCCAAGAAAGGGGACAGCCCTATAATTCACCCCTCCACTTT.

The V gene is TRBV29-1, the J gene TRBJ2-5; 9 nucleotides match TRBD2. There are 13 residues in the CDR3. V lost 5 bases to trimming and J lost 4 bases; unmatched junction nucleotides: 5. The germline CDR1 and CDR2 sequences are SQVTM and ANQGSEA. The CDR3 sequence is CSVRLAGRETQYF. The CDR3 nucleotides are TGCAGCGTTCGCCTAGCGGGACGAGAGACCCAGTACTTC.